Presented here are 21 T cell receptor beta chains from one specimen sequenced in a study of sequential checkpoint blockade in melanoma. Treatment noted: randomized to nivolumab then ipilimumab (arm A) or the reverse (arm B). Sequencing used immunoSEQ multiplex PCR; TCRdb keeps in-frame clones, though not all of them. The data contain over 5,000 clones, approximately 30% of them singletons. The starting material was tumor tissue (inferred from file names), obtained from a patient given nivolumab and ipilimumab in sequence. These receptors originate from a human donor with melanoma.

The genes are TRBV6-8 and TRBJ1-3, with 7 nucleotides matching TRBD1. The CDR3 contains 17 residues. Germline assignment: CDR1 MNHGY and CDR2 SAAAGT. The V segment lost 1 base and the J segment 5 bases; nucleotides outside the gene matches: 11. The CDR3 sequence: CASSYYGRGSTRNTIYF. The CDR3 nucleotides read TGTGCCAGCAGTTACTATGGCAGGGGGTCGACCAGAAACACCATATATTTT.

This clone was counted a few times. V and J are TRBV6-8 and TRBJ1-1, with D possibly TRBD1 on 6 matching bases. The V gene lost 0 bases and the J gene lost 10 bases, with 9 bases spanning the gap. Germline V gene sequence: CDR1 MNHGY, CDR2 SAAAGT. The CDR3 has 12 residues. Here the CDR3 reads CASSYSRGAAFF. The CDR3 DNA sequence: TGTGCCAGCAGTTACTCCAGGGGTGCAGCTTTCTTT.

V gene TRBV1 combines with J gene TRBJ2-3; the D call of TRBD2 is as the table states it, not checked on the DNA. TRBV1 corresponds to a pseudogene. The CDR3 contains 18 residues. CDR3 sequence: CASSQDGLAGDLTDTQYF. The CDR3 DNA is TGCGCCAGCAGCCAAGACGGACTAGCGGGAGACCTCACAGATACGCAGTATTTT.

The chain carries TRBV9 and TRBJ2-3; no clear D. Trimming took 5 bases from V and 8 from J, leaving 12 bases between them. Germline V gene sequence: CDR1 SGDLS, CDR2 YYNGEE. This CDR3 has 12 residues. The CDR3 bases are TGTGCCAGCAGTGTGGGATCCGGTACGCAGTATTTT. Amino acid sequence: CASSVGSGTQYF.

This clone was seen only a few times. The chain has TRBV6-8 and TRBJ2-3; possibly TRBD1 for D (6 bases). Trimming took off 0 bases at V and 0 bases at J, with 13 bases between the two ends. The CDR3 spans 17 residues. Germline CDR1 is MNHGY and CDR2 is SAAAGT. CDR3 residues: CASSYSTGTLSTDTQYF. The CDR3 nucleotides read TGTGCCAGCAGTTACTCAACCGGGACACTTAGCACAGATACGCAGTATTTT.

The chain couples TRBV14 to TRBJ2-1, with TRBD2 matching 7 bases. V dropped 4 bases and J dropped 5; count of bases not matched to a gene: 14. This CDR3 spans 17 amino acids. Germline lookup yields CDR1 SGHDN and CDR2 FVKESK. DNA of the CDR3: TGTGCCAGCAGCCCTCAAGGGTATCTAGCGGAACACAATGAGCAGTTCTTC. Translating gives CASSPQGYLAEHNEQFF.

V and J are TRBV19 and TRBJ2-5, with D perhaps matching TRBD1 (6 bases). Trimming pared 4 bases from V and 4 bases from J, leaving 16 bases between. This CDR3 comprises 15 residues. Germline values: CDR1 LNHDA, CDR2 SQIVND (reference sequence). CDR3: CASSTPRGLAETQYF. CDR3 bases: TGTGCCAGTAGTACCCCCAGGGGCCTCGCAGAGACCCAGTACTTC. Combining the CDR3 with reference TRBV19 and TRBJ2-5 gives the whole variable domain DGGITQSPKYLFRKEGQNVTLSCEQNLNHDAMYWYRQDPGQGLRLIYYSQIVNDFQKGDIAEGYSVSREKKESFPLTVTSAQKNPTAFYLCASSTPRGLAETQYFGPGTRLLVL.

This clone was seen more than once but under ten times. The chain employs TRBV28 and TRBJ2-1; 13 nucleotides line up with TRBD2. The CDR3 spans 19 residues. Germline V gene sequence: CDR1 MDHEN, CDR2 SYDVKM. After removal of 6 bases from V and 0 bases from J, the junction contained 11 bases not matched to a gene. The CDR3 region is CASSGGLAGEPSSYNEQFF. The CDR3 DNA is TGTGCCAGCAGCGGAGGACTAGCGGGAGAGCCCAGCTCCTACAATGAGCAGTTCTTC.

CDR3 DNA sequence: TGTGCCAGTAACGGAGGTTACTTCTATGGCTACACCTTC. Translating it yields CASNGGYFYGYTF. The chain joins TRBV19 to TRBJ1-2; unclear D gene. The CDR3 contains 13 residues. From germline, CDR1 is LNHDA and CDR2 SQIVND (reference sequence). Trimming left V 7 bases short and J 4 bases short, with 13 bases between.

The V gene is TRBV5-1, the J gene TRBJ2-3; 10 bases are shared with TRBD1. The CDR3 spans 15 residues. Germline CDR1 reads SGHRS; CDR2 reads YFSETQ. Trimming cost V 4 bases and J 3 bases; bases outside gene matches: 5. The CDR3 nucleotides are TGCGCCAGCAGCCCCCGGGACAGGGGAACAGATACGCAGTATTTT. Residues: CASSPRDRGTDTQYF.

This sequence joins TRBV29-1 and TRBJ1-2; possibly TRBD1 for D (6 bases). The ends were cut back, 6 bases at V and 3 bases at J, with 14 bases in the middle. Germline V gene sequence: CDR1 SQVTM, CDR2 ANQGSEA. The CDR3 totals 13 residues. CDR3 nucleotides: TGCAGCGTAGGACAGACAACATACTATGGCTACACCTTC. This gives the protein CSVGQTTYYGYTF.

The chain is built from TRBV30 and TRBJ1-1; 9 nucleotides line up with TRBD1. Per germline, CDR1 GTSNPN and CDR2 SVGIG (reference sequence). The V gene end was trimmed by 3 bases and the J gene end by 3 bases; junction bases not matched to a gene: 5. There are 14 residues in the CDR3. CDR3 sequence (DNA): TGTGCCTGGAGCCCTAGGGACAGGGACACTGAAGCTTTCTTT. Translated, it gives CAWSPRDRDTEAFF. Looking up the rest from reference TRBV30 and TRBJ1-1 gives the full variable domain: SQTIHQWPATLVQPVGSPLSLECTVEGTSNPNLYWYRQAAGRGLQLLFYSVGIGQISSEVPQNLSASRPQDRQFILSSKKLLLSDSGFYLCAWSPRDRDTEAFFGQGTRLTVV.

The genes are TRBV19 and TRBJ1-5; TRBD1 agrees at 8 bases. The CDR3 sequence is 18 residues long. V shed 4 bases and J 6 bases; nucleotides not matched to a gene: 17. Germline CDR1 is LNHDA and CDR2 is SQIVND (reference sequence). CDR3 sequence reads: CASSNWGPGQATGQPQHF. DNA of the CDR3: TGTGCCAGTAGTAATTGGGGACCGGGACAGGCTACGGGTCAGCCCCAGCATTTT.

This clone came up a few times. The V and J genes are TRBV28 and TRBJ2-1; 12 positions agree with TRBD2. The V segment lost 5 bases and the J segment 4 bases; nucleotides outside the gene matches: 0. The germline gives CDR1 MDHEN, CDR2 SYDVKM. The CDR3 consists of 14 residues. CDR3 nucleotide sequence: TGTGCCAGCAGTACTAGCGGGAGGTACAATGAGCAGTTCTTC. Amino acids: CASSTSGRYNEQFF. Full variable domain (missing parts from reference TRBV28 and TRBJ2-1): DVKVTQSSRYLVKRTGEKVFLECVQDMDHENMFWYRQDPGLGLRLIYFSYDVKMKEKGDIPEGYSVSREKKERFSLILESASTNQTSMYLCASSTSGRYNEQFFGPGTRLTVL.

The chain joins TRBV9 to TRBJ2-7; 10 bases are a match to TRBD1. The trim removed 5 bases at V and 4 bases at J, leaving 9 bases unmatched. There are 15 residues in the CDR3. The germline V gene has CDR1 SGDLS and CDR2 YYNGEE. Written as DNA, the CDR3 is TGTGCCAGCAGTGGGTATGGGACAGGGGTGTACGAGCAGTACTTC. Its translation is CASSGYGTGVYEQYF.

This clone was counted at least ten times. The gene calls are TRBV11-3 and TRBJ2-4; 8 nucleotides line up with TRBD1. Germline V gene lookup returns CDR1 SGHNT and CDR2 YENEEA. The ends lost 1 base at V and 6 bases at J; junction bases unmatched: 8. This CDR3 region has 16 residues. The CDR3 loop is CASSLGTGRGLNIQYF. CDR3 nucleotide sequence: TGTGCCAGCAGCTTAGGGACAGGGCGAGGGTTAAACATTCAGTACTTC.

The chain recombines TRBV18 with TRBJ2-3; 8 bases align to TRBD2. The V segment lost 0 bases and the J segment 4 bases; nucleotides outside the gene matches: 6. The germline V gene encodes CDR1 KGHSH and CDR2 LQKENI. The CDR3 is 16 residues long. The CDR3 nucleotides read TGTGCCAGCTCACCACCACTGCGGGAGGAATCAGATACGCAGTATTTT. Amino acids: CASSPPLREESDTQYF.

This chain joins TRBV6-8 and TRBJ2-1; 9 bases match TRBD1. Germline values: CDR1 MNHGY, CDR2 SAAAGT. This CDR3 region has 15 residues. V gave up 5 bases and J gave up 2 bases; unmatched junction bases: 4. This chain's CDR3 is CASSPRDRAYNEQFF. Here the CDR3 DNA reads TGTGCCAGCAGTCCTCGGGACAGGGCCTACAATGAGCAGTTCTTC.

The rearrangement links TRBV5-1 to TRBJ1-1, with 7 nucleotides matching TRBD1. Germline lookup yields CDR1 SGHRS and CDR2 YFSETQ. Losses at the gene ends were 3 bases for V and 5 bases for J; bases not matched to a gene: 10. This CDR3 is 15 amino acids long. In nucleotides, the CDR3 is TGCGCCAGCAGCTACCGAGGGGGCCGAACGACTGAAGCTTTCTTT. Its translation: CASSYRGGRTTEAFF.

This clone has a handful of counts. This chain connects TRBV6-1 to TRBJ2-7; 11 bases fit TRBD1. The CDR3 contains 15 residues. Germline loops: CDR1 MNHNS, CDR2 SASEGT. Trimming at V came to 1 base and at J to 4 bases, leaving 3 bases not matched to a gene. CDR3 nucleotides: TGTGCCAGCAGTGAAGGAGGGACAGGGGGTTACGAGCAGTACTTC. Protein: CASSEGGTGGYEQYF.

In nucleotides, the CDR3 is TGCAGCGTTGAAACGGGACTCCGGAGCTCCTACGAGCAGTACTTC. Its translation is CSVETGLRSSYEQYF. The J gene is TRBJ2-7, the V gene TRBV29-1, with D tentatively TRBD2 (6 bases). Trimming took 2 bases from V and 0 from J, leaving 14 bases between them. Germline V gene lookup returns CDR1 SQVTM and CDR2 ANQGSEA. The CDR3 is 15 residues long.